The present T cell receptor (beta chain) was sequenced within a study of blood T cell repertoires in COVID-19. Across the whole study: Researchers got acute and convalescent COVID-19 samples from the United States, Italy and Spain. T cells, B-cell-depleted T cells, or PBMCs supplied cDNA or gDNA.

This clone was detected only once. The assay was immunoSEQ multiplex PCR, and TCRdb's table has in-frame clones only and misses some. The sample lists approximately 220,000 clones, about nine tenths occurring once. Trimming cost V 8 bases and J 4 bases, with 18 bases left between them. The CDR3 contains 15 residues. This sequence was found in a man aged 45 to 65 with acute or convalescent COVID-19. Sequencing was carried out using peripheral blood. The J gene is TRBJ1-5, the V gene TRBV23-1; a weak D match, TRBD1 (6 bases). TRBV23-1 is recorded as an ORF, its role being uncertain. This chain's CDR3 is CASHLQQGFNQPQHF. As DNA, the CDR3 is TGCGCCAGCCACCTTCAGCAGGGGTTTAATCAGCCCCAGCATTTT.